The present entry profiles one TCR beta chain with its context. The data were obtained in a study of blood T cell repertoires in COVID-19. On the study more broadly: COVID-19 samples from acute and convalescent phases originated in the United States, Italy and Spain. T cells, B-cell-depleted T cells, or PBMCs supplied cDNA or gDNA.

In the authors' methods: Estimation of nucleated cell counts was performed using reference gene primer amplification. The protocol was immunoSEQ multiplex PCR, while the TCRdb copy is restricted to in-frame clones and leaves out a portion. D and trimming were read from the DNA, whereas the V and J calls and clone size are those reported in that table. In the table there are 180,000 or so clones, roughly 89% of which are singletons. The sequence derives from a young man with active or convalescent COVID-19. Sequenced sample: peripheral blood.

DNA for the CDR3: TGCGCCAGCAGCCCACCCGGGCGGGGCGAGGGTGAGCAGTTCTTC. This translates into CASSPPGRGEGEQFF. The chain carries TRBV5-1 and TRBJ2-1; weak D call: TRBD2 (6 bases). Germline V lookup: CDR1 SGHRS, CDR2 YFSETQ. V shed 4 bases and J shed 9 bases, with 20 bases lying between them. CDR3 length: 15 amino acids.